The 32 T cell receptor beta chains in this list originate from one sample, sequenced in a study of CXCR3-negative and CXCR3-positive naive CD8 T cells. Study-wide results and limits: Compared with CXCR3-negative naive cells, CXCR3-positive naive cells showed more hydrophobic TRB CDR3s.

The authors made the TRB cDNA libraries by 5' RACE using UMI labels. TCRdb reprocessed the 5' RACE reads; each CDR3 protein has one entry and no DNA is given. This table lists approximately 120,000 distinct CDR3 sequences. These TCRs' antigens remain unknown. Material: naive CXCR3+ CD8+ T cells from blood. Subset denoted: CD45RO-CCR7+CD27+CD95- naive CD8+ T cells expressing CXCR3 (TNR3+). The origin of the receptors is a human donor in good health. Some clones in this sample may be carry-over from other donors' samples.

The rearrangement links TRBV4-3 to TRBJ2-1; TCRdb's D gene call, TRBD2, goes unchecked for lack of DNA. The germline gives CDR1 LGHNA, CDR2 YSLEER. This CDR3 has 14 amino acids. CDR3 in amino acids: CASSQGGLADEQLF.

The chain carries TRBV4-1 and TRBJ2-3; TCRdb picks TRBD1, but there is no DNA to check that call. This CDR3 is 19 amino acids long. CDR1 MGHRA and CDR2 YSYEKL come from the germline V gene. CDR3 sequence: CASSQGSAGAPFDQDTQYF.

The chain couples TRBV4-1 to TRBJ2-1. This CDR3 is 16 amino acids long. CDR1 is MGHRA and CDR2 is YSYEKL in the germline V gene. This CDR3 reads CASSQQDHSSYNEQFF.

The rearrangement uses TRBV5-1 and TRBJ2-1; TCRdb indicates TRBD1, and absent DNA this call remains unverified. Germline V gene sequence: CDR1 SGHRS, CDR2 YFSETQ. This CDR3 contains 15 residues. The CDR3 here is CASREWDRAGNEQFF.

The gene calls are TRBV5-1 and TRBJ2-1; TCRdb's D call, TRBD1, is unchecked because there is no DNA. The CDR3 is 14 residues long. The germline CDR1 and CDR2 sequences are SGHRS and YFSETQ. CDR3 sequence reads: CASSGRVTSDEQFF.

The chain combines TRBV5-6 with TRBJ2-3. Per germline, CDR1 SGHDT and CDR2 YYEEEE. CDR3 length: 12 amino acids. The CDR3: CASSLARDTQYF.

The chain recombines TRBV7-9 with TRBJ2-3; the D gene TCRdb calls, TRBD1, cannot be checked with no DNA. From germline, CDR1 is SEHNR and CDR2 FQNEAQ (reference sequence). The CDR3 extends over 13 amino acids. CDR3 sequence reads: CASALQGRDTQYF.

The genes are TRBV7-2 and TRBJ2-7; with no DNA, the TCRdb D assignment of TRBD1 cannot be verified. Germline V gene sequence: CDR1 SGHTA, CDR2 FQGNSA. CDR3 length: 13 residues. The CDR3 loop reads CASSSGTVYEQYF.

This chain joins TRBV20-1 and TRBJ1-5. CDR1 and CDR2 (germline): DFQATT, SNEGSKA (reference sequence). CDR3 length: 11 residues. The CDR3 protein is CSARGSQPQHF.

The chain employs TRBV28 and TRBJ2-1; TCRdb designates TRBD2, a call that cannot be tested without DNA. Germline V gene lookup returns CDR1 MDHEN and CDR2 SYDVKM. The CDR3 covers 19 residues. CDR3 amino acids: CASSLGREGGLAGYNEQFF.

The chain employs TRBV29-1 and TRBJ2-5; TCRdb lists TRBD1, though no DNA is available to test this call. Per the germline V gene, CDR1 is SQVTM and CDR2 is ANQGSEA. CDR3 length: 14 residues. CDR3: CSVDGDRAQETQYF. The full variable domain, rest sourced from reference TRBV29-1 and TRBJ2-5, is SAVISQKPSRDICQRGTSLTIQCQVDSQVTMMFWYRQQPGQSLTLIATANQGSEATYESGFVIDKFPISRPNLTFSTLTVSNMSPEDSSIYLCSVDGDRAQETQYFGPGTRLLVL.

The V and J genes are TRBV11-2 and TRBJ1-4; without DNA, the TCRdb call of TRBD1 cannot be checked. Per germline, CDR1 SGHAT and CDR2 FQNNGV. There are 15 residues in the CDR3. The CDR3 sequence: CASSLGTGGNEKLFF.

The J gene is TRBJ2-5, the V gene TRBV13. The CDR3 runs to 14 residues. CDR1 is PRHDT and CDR2 is FYEKMQ in the germline V gene (reference sequence). CDR3 residues: CASSYRQYQETQYF. Together with reference TRBV13 and TRBJ2-5, the CDR3 gives the full variable domain: AAGVIQSPRHLIKEKRETATLKCYPIPRHDTVYWYQQGPGQDPQFLISFYEKMQSDKGSIPDRFSAQQFSDYHSELNMSSLELGDSALYFCASSYRQYQETQYFGPGTRLLVL.

This chain links TRBV7-9 with TRBJ2-7; TCRdb's D gene call, TRBD1, goes unchecked for lack of DNA. The CDR3 runs 15 residues. CDR1 and CDR2 (germline): SEHNR, FQNEAQ (reference sequence). CDR3 loop: CASRPPGQGLDEQYF.

The rearrangement joins TRBV19 to TRBJ2-5. This CDR3 spans 13 amino acids. CDR1 and CDR2 (germline): LNHDA, SQIVND (reference sequence). CDR3 sequence: CASSIGVQETQYF.

V is TRBV6-5 and J is TRBJ1-6; absent DNA, TCRdb's TRBD1 call cannot be checked. Germline assignment: CDR1 MNHEY and CDR2 SVGAGI. There are 16 residues in the CDR3. The CDR3 here is CASSYMVRGLNSPLHF.

This rearrangement joins TRBV7-9 to TRBJ1-1; the TRBD1 assignment by TCRdb is unverifiable without DNA. The CDR3 covers 15 residues. From germline, CDR1 is SEHNR and CDR2 FQNEAQ (reference sequence). The CDR3 protein is CASSNTGIGHGGAFF. Full variable domain (outside the CDR3, taken from reference TRBV7-9 and TRBJ1-1): DTGVSQNPRHKITKRGQNVTFRCDPISEHNRLYWYRQTLGQGPEFLTYFQNEAQLEKSRLLSDRFSAERPKGSFSTLEIQRTEQGDSAMYLCASSNTGIGHGGAFFGQGTRLTVV.

The chain recombines TRBV7-9 with TRBJ1-2. Per germline, CDR1 SEHNR and CDR2 FQNEAQ (reference sequence). The CDR3 contains 14 residues. The chain's CDR3 is CASSLPRTANGYTF. Drawing the rest from reference TRBV7-9 and TRBJ1-2, the complete variable domain is DTGVSQNPRHKITKRGQNVTFRCDPISEHNRLYWYRQTLGQGPEFLTYFQNEAQLEKSRLLSDRFSAERPKGSFSTLEIQRTEQGDSAMYLCASSLPRTANGYTFGSGTRLTVV.

The chain is built from TRBV4-3 and TRBJ2-3; as DNA is missing, the TRBD2 call by TCRdb cannot be tested. Germline CDR1 and CDR2: LGHNA and YSLEER. This CDR3 is 18 amino acids long. The CDR3 loop is CASSQDFASGGITDTQYF.

The V call is TRBV4-2, the J call TRBJ1-6. The germline V gene encodes CDR1 LGHNA and CDR2 YNFKEQ. The CDR3 contains 16 residues. The CDR3 protein is CASSQGLADYNSPLHF.

This sequence joins TRBV6-5 and TRBJ2-1. Per germline, CDR1 MNHEY and CDR2 SVGAGI. This CDR3 region has 11 residues. The CDR3 protein is CASSYSNEQFF.

V is TRBV5-4 and J is TRBJ2-2; without DNA, the TCRdb call of TRBD1 cannot be checked. This CDR3 is 14 amino acids long. Looked up from germline, CDR1 is SGHNT and CDR2 is YYREEE (reference sequence). This CDR3 is CASSVGQFTGELFF.

The chain joins TRBV9 to TRBJ2-7; TCRdb calls TRBD1, which cannot be checked without DNA. This CDR3 is 16 amino acids long. Germline V gene lookup returns CDR1 SGDLS and CDR2 YYNGEE. CDR3 in amino acids: CASSGPGQGASYEQYF.

The chain combines TRBV24-1 with TRBJ1-2; without DNA, the TCRdb call of TRBD1 cannot be checked. Germline lookup yields CDR1 KGHDR and CDR2 SFDVKD. The CDR3 has 13 amino acids. Here the CDR3 reads CATSDLGQNGYTF.

This chain uses TRBV10-3 with TRBJ2-2. From germline, CDR1 is ENHRY and CDR2 SYGVKD. This CDR3 has 15 amino acids. The CDR3 loop reads CAISATDANTGELFF.

V is TRBV29-1 and J is TRBJ2-3; the TCRdb D gene call, TRBD2, has no DNA to confirm it. This CDR3 has 17 amino acids. Germline V gene lookup returns CDR1 SQVTM and CDR2 ANQGSEA. CDR3 residues: CSAEGGGGLTRVDTQYF.

The gene calls are TRBV28 and TRBJ1-1. Germline CDR1 MDHEN, CDR2 SYDVKM. The CDR3 consists of 13 residues. This chain's CDR3 is CASSLSQGTEAFF.

The rearrangement joins TRBV28 to TRBJ2-7. CDR1 is MDHEN, CDR2 SYDVKM, per germline. The CDR3 runs 12 residues. CDR3 protein: CASSLGEPEQYF.

CDR3 sequence: CASSPQGDEQFF. The chain combines TRBV19 with TRBJ2-1; TCRdb selects TRBD1, and the lack of DNA leaves this call unchecked. The CDR3 extends over 12 amino acids. Germline V gene sequence: CDR1 LNHDA, CDR2 SQIVND (reference sequence).

The chain joins TRBV5-5 to TRBJ2-7; TCRdb proposes TRBD1, but this gene call is untestable without DNA. The CDR3 runs 14 residues. Germline CDR1 is SGHKS and CDR2 is YYEKEE (reference sequence). CDR3 in amino acids: CASGAGTLAYEQYF.

The genes are TRBV20-1 and TRBJ2-3. The germline gives CDR1 DFQATT, CDR2 SNEGSKA (reference sequence). This CDR3 is 12 amino acids long. The CDR3 region is CSANPVENTQYF.

The chain recombines TRBV20-1 with TRBJ2-3. From germline, CDR1 is DFQATT and CDR2 SNEGSKA (reference sequence). The CDR3 covers 11 residues. The CDR3 sequence: CSASFGDTQYF.